Presented here are 2 T cell receptor beta chains from one specimen sequenced in a study of cytomegalovirus exposure and HLA in healthy donors. This PCR relied on a set of 60 Vbeta primers and 13 Jbeta primers. Generated by immunoSEQ multiplex PCR, the TCRdb table keeps only in-frame clones and is missing some. In the table there are some 190,000 clones, around 80% of which are singletons. What was sequenced was PBMCs. The receptor set was obtained from a man younger than 35 in good health and CMV-seronegative.

The chain uses TRBV27 and TRBJ1-2, with 7 bases matching TRBD1. The CDR3 spans 15 residues. With 2 bases clipped from V and 4 bases from J, the junction kept 7 bases outside the gene matches. Germline loops: CDR1 MNHEY, CDR2 SMNVEV (reference sequence). CDR3 sequence reads: CASSLRAGGVYGYTF. Written as DNA, the CDR3 is TGTGCCAGCAGTTTAAGGGCAGGGGGTGTCTATGGCTACACCTTC.

The chain combines TRBV7-6 with TRBJ1-1; a possible D gene is TRBD1 (6 bases). V gave up 5 bases and J gave up 3 bases, with 10 bases separating them. Germline values: CDR1 SGHVS, CDR2 FNYEAQ. The CDR3 spans 13 residues. The CDR3 nucleotides are TGTGCCAGCAGCCCCCAGGGGCACACTGAAGCTTTCTTT. Amino acids: CASSPQGHTEAFF.